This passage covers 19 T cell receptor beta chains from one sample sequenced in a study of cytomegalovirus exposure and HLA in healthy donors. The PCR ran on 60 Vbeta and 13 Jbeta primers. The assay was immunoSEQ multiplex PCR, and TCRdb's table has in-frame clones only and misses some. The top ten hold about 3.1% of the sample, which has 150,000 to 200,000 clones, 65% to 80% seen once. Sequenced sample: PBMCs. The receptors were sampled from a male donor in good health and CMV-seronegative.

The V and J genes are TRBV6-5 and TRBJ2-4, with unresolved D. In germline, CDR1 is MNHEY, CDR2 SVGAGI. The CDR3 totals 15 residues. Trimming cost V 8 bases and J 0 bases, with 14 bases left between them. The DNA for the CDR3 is TGTGCCAGCCGTTCCGAACAGTTAGCCAAAAACATTCAGTACTTC. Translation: CASRSEQLAKNIQYF.

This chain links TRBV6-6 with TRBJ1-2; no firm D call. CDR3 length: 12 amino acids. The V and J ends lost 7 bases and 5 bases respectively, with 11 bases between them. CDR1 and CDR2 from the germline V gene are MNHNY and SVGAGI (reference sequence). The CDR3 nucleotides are TGTGCCAGCAACCCGAGCGGGTATGGCTACACCTTC. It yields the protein CASNPSGYGYTF.

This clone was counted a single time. CDR3 amino acids: CASSSFDRDNSPLHF. The CDR3, as DNA: TGTGCCAGCAGCTCGTTCGACAGGGATAATTCACCCCTCCACTTT. The chain links TRBV5-4 to TRBJ1-6; 7 nucleotides align to TRBD1. V shed 3 bases and J 5 bases; nucleotides not matched to a gene: 5. CDR3 size: 15 residues. Germline V gene sequence: CDR1 SGHNT, CDR2 YYREEE (reference sequence).

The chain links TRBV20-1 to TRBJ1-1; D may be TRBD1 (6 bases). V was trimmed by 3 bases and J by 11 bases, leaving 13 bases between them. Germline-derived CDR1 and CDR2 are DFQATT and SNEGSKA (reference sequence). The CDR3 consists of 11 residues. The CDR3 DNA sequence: TGCAGTGCTAGTTGGGGGCCAGGCGCTTTCTTT. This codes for CSASWGPGAFF.

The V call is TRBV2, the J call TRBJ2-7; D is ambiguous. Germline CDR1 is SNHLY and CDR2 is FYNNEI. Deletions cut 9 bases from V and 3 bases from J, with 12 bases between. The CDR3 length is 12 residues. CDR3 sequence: CASGGRIYEQYF. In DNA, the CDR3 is TGTGCCAGTGGCGGTAGGATCTACGAGCAGTACTTC.

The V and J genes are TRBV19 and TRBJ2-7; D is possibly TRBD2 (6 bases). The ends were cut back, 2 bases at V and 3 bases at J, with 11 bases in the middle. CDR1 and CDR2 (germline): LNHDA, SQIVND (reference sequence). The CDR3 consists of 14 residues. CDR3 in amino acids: CASSIQGGNYEQYF. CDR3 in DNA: TGTGCCAGTAGTATACAAGGAGGGAACTACGAGCAGTACTTC. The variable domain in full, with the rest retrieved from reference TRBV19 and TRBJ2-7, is DGGITQSPKYLFRKEGQNVTLSCEQNLNHDAMYWYRQDPGQGLRLIYYSQIVNDFQKGDIAEGYSVSREKKESFPLTVTSAQKNPTAFYLCASSIQGGNYEQYFGPGTRLTVT.

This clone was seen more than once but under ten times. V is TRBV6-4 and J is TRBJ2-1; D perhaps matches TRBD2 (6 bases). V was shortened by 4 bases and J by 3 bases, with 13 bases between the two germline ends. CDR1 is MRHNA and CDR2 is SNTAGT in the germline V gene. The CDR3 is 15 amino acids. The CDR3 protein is CASSVGEADYNEQFF. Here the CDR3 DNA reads TGTGCCAGCAGTGTCGGGGAGGCTGACTACAATGAGCAGTTCTTC.

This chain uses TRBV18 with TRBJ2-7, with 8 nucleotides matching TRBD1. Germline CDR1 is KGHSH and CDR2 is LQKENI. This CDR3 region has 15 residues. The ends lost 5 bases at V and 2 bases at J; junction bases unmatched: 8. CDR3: CASSFPTGVPYEQYF. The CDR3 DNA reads TGTGCCAGCTCATTCCCGACAGGGGTCCCCTACGAGCAGTACTTC.

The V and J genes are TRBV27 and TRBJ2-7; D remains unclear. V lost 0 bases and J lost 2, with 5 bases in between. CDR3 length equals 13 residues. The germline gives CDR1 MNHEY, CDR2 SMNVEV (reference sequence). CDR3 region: CASSLSGPYEQYF. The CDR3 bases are TGTGCCAGCAGTTTATCCGGTCCCTACGAGCAGTACTTC.

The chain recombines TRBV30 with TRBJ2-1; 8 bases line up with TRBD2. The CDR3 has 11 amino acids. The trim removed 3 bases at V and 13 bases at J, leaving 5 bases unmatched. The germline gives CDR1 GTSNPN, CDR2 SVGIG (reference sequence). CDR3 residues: CAWSAAGVQFF. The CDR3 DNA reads TGTGCCTGGAGCGCAGCGGGGGTCCAGTTCTTC.

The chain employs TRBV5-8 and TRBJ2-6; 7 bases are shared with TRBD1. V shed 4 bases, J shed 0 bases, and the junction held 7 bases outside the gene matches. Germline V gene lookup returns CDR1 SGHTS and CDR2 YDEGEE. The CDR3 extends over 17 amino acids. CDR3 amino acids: CASSGRGSGSGANVLTF. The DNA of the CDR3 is TGTGCCAGCAGCGGCAGGGGGTCGGGCTCTGGGGCCAACGTCCTGACTTTC.

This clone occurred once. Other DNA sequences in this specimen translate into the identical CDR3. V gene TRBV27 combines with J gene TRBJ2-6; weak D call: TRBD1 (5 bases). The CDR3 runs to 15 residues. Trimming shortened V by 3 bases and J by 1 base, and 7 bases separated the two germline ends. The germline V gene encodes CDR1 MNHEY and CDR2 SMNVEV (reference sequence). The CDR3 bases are TGTGCCAGCAGTTTGACAGTATCTGGGGCCAACGTCCTGACTTTC. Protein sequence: CASSLTVSGANVLTF. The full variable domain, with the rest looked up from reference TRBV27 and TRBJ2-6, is EAQVTQNPRYLITVTGKKLTVTCSQNMNHEYMSWYRQDPGLGLRQIYYSMNVEVTDKGDVPEGYKVSRKEKRNFPLILESPSPNQTSLYFCASSLTVSGANVLTFGAGSRLTVL.

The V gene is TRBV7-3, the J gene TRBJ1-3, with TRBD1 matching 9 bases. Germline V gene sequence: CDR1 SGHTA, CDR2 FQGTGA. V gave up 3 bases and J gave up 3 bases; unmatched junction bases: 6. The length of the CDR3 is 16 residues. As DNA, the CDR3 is TGTGCCAGCAGCTTGAACAGGGGGCAGGGTGGAAACACCATATATTTT. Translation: CASSLNRGQGGNTIYF.

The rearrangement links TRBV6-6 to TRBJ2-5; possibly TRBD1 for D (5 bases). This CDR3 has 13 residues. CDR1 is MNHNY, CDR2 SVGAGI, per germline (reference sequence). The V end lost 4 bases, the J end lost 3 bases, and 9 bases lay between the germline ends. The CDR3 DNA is TGTGCCAGCAGTTGGGGCTGGAAAGAGACCCAGTACTTC. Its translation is CASSWGWKETQYF.

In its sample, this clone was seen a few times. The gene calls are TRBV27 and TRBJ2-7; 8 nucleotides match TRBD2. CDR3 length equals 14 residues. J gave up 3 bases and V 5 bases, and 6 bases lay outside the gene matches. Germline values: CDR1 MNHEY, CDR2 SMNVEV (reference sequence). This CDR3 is CASSRGLGNYEQYF. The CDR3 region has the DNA TGTGCCAGCAGTAGGGGACTAGGAAACTACGAGCAGTACTTC.

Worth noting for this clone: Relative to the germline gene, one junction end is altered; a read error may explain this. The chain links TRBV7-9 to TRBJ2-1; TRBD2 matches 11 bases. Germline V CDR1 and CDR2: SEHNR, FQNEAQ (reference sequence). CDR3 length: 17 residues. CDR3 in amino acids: CSSSLGTTSGEGYEQFF. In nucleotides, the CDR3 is TGTTCCAGCAGCTTGGGGACGACTAGCGGGGAGGGGTATGAGCAGTTCTTC.

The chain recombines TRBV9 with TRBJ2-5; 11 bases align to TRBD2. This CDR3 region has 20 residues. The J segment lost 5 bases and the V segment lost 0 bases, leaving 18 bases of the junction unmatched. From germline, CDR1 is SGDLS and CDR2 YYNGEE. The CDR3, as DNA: TGTGCCAGCAGCGTAGTTCATACTAGCGGGAGAAGCGGTAAGAGGGAGACCCAGTACTTC. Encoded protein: CASSVVHTSGRSGKRETQYF.

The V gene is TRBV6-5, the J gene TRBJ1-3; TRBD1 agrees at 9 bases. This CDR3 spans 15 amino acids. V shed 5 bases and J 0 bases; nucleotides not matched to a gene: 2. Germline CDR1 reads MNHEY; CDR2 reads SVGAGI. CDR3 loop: CASSRDRASGNTIYF. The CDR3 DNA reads TGTGCCAGCAGTCGGGACAGGGCCTCTGGAAACACCATATATTTT.

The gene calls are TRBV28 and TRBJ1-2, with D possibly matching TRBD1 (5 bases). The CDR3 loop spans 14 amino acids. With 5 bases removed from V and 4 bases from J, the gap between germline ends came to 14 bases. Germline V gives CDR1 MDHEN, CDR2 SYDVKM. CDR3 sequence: CASSMTGRVYGYTF. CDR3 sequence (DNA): TGTGCCAGCAGTATGACGGGCAGGGTCTATGGCTACACCTTC.